A selection of T cell receptor beta chains follows, all from one sample in a study of blood T cell repertoires in COVID-19. Repertoires were generated with immunoSEQ multiplex PCR, while TCRdb's copy carries only in-frame clones and drops some. This sample has 85,000 to 110,000 clones, with roughly 90% found just once. Sequencing used peripheral blood. The receptors here all came from a woman aged 55-75 years with acute or convalescent COVID-19. Both conserved end residues are part of each CDR3. A D gene is named only where the DNA matches it firmly. Not all rows give a size; the values are once, few, many and, for expanded clones, a class.

>TRBV19|.|.|TRBJ1-2
TGTGCCAGTACCCTGACAGTCTCCTACTTTTATGGCTACACCTTC
CASTLTVSYFYGYTF
>TRBV7-6|.|TRBD2|TRBJ2-1
TGTGCCAGCAGCGGACTAGCGGGAGGGCATCACAATGAGCAGTTCTTC
CASSGLAGGHHNEQFF
>TRBV4-2|.|.|TRBJ2-1
TGTGCCAGCAGCCTAGCAACTAGCTTCGACAATGAGCAGTTCTTC
CASSLATSFDNEQFF
>TRBV19|.|.|TRBJ1-1
TGTGCCAGTAGTATCGACACGTTGAACACTGAAGCTTTCTTT
CASSIDTLNTEAFF
>TRBV11-2|.|.|TRBJ2-1
TGTGCCAGCAGCTTTCCGCAGGGTGGCGGTGAGCAGTTCTTC
CASSFPQGGGEQFF
>TRBV11-2|.|TRBD2|TRBJ2-3
TGTGCCAGCAGCCCTTGGACTAGTCCCACAGATACGCAGTATTTT
CASSPWTSPTDTQYF
>TRBV19|.|TRBD1|TRBJ1-3
TGTGCCAGTAGTTCGAGGACAGGACACTCTGGAAACACCATATATTTT
CASSSRTGHSGNTIYF
>TRBV19|.|.|TRBJ2-1
TGTGCCAGTAGTGCAGGGGCTAATGAGCAGTTCTTC
CASSAGANEQFF
>TRBV6-5|.|TRBD2|TRBJ2-5
TGTGCCAGCAGTTACTCTTCTAGCGGGAGGCAAGAGACCCAGTACTTC
CASSYSSSGRQETQYF
>TRBV10-3|.|TRBD1|TRBJ1-5
TGTGCCATCAGTAACAGGGGGGATCAGCCCCAGCATTTT
CAISNRGDQPQHF
>TRBV11-2|.|.|TRBJ2-3
TGTGCCAGCAGCTCTGGGACAATTAGCACAGATACGCAGTATTTT
CASSSGTISTDTQYF
>TRBV2|.|.|TRBJ2-1
TGTGCCAGCACCGTCCCAGGGGTGGACGGTGAGCAGTTCTTC
CASTVPGVDGEQFF
>TRBV28|.|.|TRBJ1-5
TGTGCCAGCACCACCTACCCCCGGGAATATAGCAATCAGCCCCAGCATTTT
CASTTYPREYSNQPQHF
>TRBV18|few|.|TRBJ1-4
TGTGCCAGCTCACGGGAGTCCGGTGAAAAACTGTTTTTT
CASSRESGEKLFF
>TRBV3-1/TRBV3-2|.|.|TRBJ1-2
TGTGCCAGCAGCCAAGCAGGGGTAAGCTACACCTTC
CASSQAGVSYTF
>TRBV18|.|TRBD2|TRBJ2-2
TGTGCCAGCTCACCAATGGGAGGGAACAACGGGGAGCTGTTTTTT
CASSPMGGNNGELFF
>TRBV28|.|TRBD1|TRBJ1-1
TGTGCCAGCAGTCCTGGGACAGACACTGAAGCTTTCTTT
CASSPGTDTEAFF
>TRBV3-1/TRBV3-2|.|TRBD1|TRBJ1-5
TGTGCCAGCAGCCCCGGGACAGGGAGGTATAGCAATCAGCCCCAGCATTTT
CASSPGTGRYSNQPQHF
>TRBV2|.|.|TRBJ2-6
TGTGCCAGCAGCCCGCCCCCGGGACACGGACACTCTGGGGCCAACGTCCTGACTTTC
CASSPPPGHGHSGANVLTF
>TRBV30|.|.|TRBJ2-1
TGTGCCTGGAGTGTACGAGCGGTTTACAATGAGCAGTTCTTC
CAWSVRAVYNEQFF
>TRBV25-1|.|.|TRBJ1-6
TGTGCCAGTAACAGGGATTTTGGGTCACCCCTCCACTTT
CASNRDFGSPLHF
>TRBV11-2|.|TRBD2|TRBJ2-3
TGTGCCAGCAGCTTAGATAGGGCGGGGGGGACTAGCACAGATACGCAGTATTTT
CASSLDRAGGTSTDTQYF
>TRBV5-1|.|TRBD1|TRBJ2-6
TGCGCCAGCAGCTCGCGGTGGGACAGTAGCTCTGGGGCCAACGTCCTGACTTTC
CASSSRWDSSSGANVLTF
>TRBV5-1|.|TRBD1|TRBJ2-7
TGCGCCAGCAGCTTAGGGACAGGGTACTCCTACGAGCAGTACTTC
CASSLGTGYSYEQYF
>TRBV6-5|.|.|TRBJ1-4
TGTGCCAGCACTCAGACCGCGGCAACTAATGAAAAACTGTTTTTT
CASTQTAATNEKLFF